The 2 T cell receptor beta chains reported below all come from one sample, sequenced in a study of shared clonotypes between healthy human individuals. Using immunoSEQ multiplex PCR, the repertoire was profiled, and TCRdb retains in-frame clones only, with some absent. Among some 2,000,000 clones listed, roughly 94% were seen once. The specimen was naive CD4+ T cells sorted from blood. As for subset: CD45RA+ positively selected. The receptors derive from a man between 18 and 29 years old in good health.

The chain couples TRBV6-5 to TRBJ1-2, with D hard to call. The CDR3 is 14 amino acids. CDR1 is MNHEY and CDR2 is SVGAGI in the germline V gene. V was shortened by 4 bases and J by 4 bases, with 13 bases between the two germline ends. CDR3 protein: CASSSSSRSYGYTF. Written as DNA, the CDR3 is TGTGCCAGCAGTTCCTCCAGCCGGTCCTATGGCTACACCTTC.

V gene TRBV27 combines with J gene TRBJ2-7; the match to TRBD2 covers 11 bases. Trimming at V came to 6 bases and at J to 2 bases, leaving 18 bases not matched to a gene. Per the germline V gene, CDR1 is MNHEY and CDR2 is SMNVEV (reference sequence). The CDR3 length is 19 residues. CDR3 sequence reads: CASRMKQGGTSGGAYEQYF. The DNA for the CDR3 is TGTGCCAGCAGGATGAAACAGGGTGGGACTAGCGGAGGAGCCTACGAGCAGTACTTC.